What follows is one T cell receptor (beta chain) and its context. What it binds is not known. This entry is derived from a study of cytomegalovirus exposure and HLA in healthy donors. General observations from the study: Among TCR beta chains, those listed as cytomegalovirus-associated numbered around 180. In a later analysis, DRB1 alleles had the most associated TCRs; HLA-C alleles the fewest.

CDR1 and CDR2 (germline): SGHAT, FQDESV (reference sequence). There are 16 residues in the CDR3. Trimming removed 4 bases from V and 4 bases from J; junction bases left unmatched: 9. The PCR ran on 60 Vbeta and 13 Jbeta primers. Profiling relied on immunoSEQ multiplex PCR, and the TCRdb table lists in-frame clones only, not all of them. This table lists around 50,000 clones. The chain links TRBV11-1 to TRBJ2-5, with TRBD1 identical over 10 bases. This sequence was found in a male donor in good health and CMV-seropositive. The sequenced sample consisted of PBMCs. CDR3 sequence (DNA): TGTGCCAGCAGCTCCACGACAGGGGGCGCGGGAGAGACCCAGTACTTC. The encoded protein is CASSSTTGGAGETQYF.